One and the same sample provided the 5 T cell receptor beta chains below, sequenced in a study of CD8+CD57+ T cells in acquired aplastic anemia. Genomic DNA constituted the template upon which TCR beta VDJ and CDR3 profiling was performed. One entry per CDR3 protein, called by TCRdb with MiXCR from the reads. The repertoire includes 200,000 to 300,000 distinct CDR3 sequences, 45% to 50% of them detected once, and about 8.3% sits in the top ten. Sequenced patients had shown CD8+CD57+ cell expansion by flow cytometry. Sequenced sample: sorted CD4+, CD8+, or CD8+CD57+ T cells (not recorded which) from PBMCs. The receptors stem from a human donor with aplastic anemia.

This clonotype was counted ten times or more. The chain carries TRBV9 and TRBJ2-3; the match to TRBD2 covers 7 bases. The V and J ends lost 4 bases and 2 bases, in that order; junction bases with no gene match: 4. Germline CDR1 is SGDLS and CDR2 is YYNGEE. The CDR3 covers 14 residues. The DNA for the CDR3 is TGTGCCAGCAGCTCTAGCGGACCCACAGATACGCAGTATTTT. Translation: CASSSSGPTDTQYF.

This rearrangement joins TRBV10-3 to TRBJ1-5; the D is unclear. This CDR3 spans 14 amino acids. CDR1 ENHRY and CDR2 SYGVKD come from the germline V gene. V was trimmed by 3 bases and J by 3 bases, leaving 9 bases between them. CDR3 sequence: CAISDGQSNQPQHF. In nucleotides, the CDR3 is TGTGCCATCAGTGACGGGCAGTCCAATCAGCCCCAGCATTTT.

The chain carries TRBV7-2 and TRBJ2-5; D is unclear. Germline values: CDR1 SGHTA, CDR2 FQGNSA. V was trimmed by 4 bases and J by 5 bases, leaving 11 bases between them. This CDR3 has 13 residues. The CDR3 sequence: CASSSGPAETQYF. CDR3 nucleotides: TGTGCCAGCAGCTCTGGACCTGCTGAGACCCAGTACTTC.

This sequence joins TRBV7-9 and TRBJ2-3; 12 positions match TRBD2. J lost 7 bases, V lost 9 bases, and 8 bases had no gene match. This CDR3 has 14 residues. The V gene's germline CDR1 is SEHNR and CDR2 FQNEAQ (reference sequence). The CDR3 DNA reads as TGTGCCAGTAGCCTAGCGGGAGGGGGATATACGCAGTATTTT. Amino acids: CASSLAGGGYTQYF.

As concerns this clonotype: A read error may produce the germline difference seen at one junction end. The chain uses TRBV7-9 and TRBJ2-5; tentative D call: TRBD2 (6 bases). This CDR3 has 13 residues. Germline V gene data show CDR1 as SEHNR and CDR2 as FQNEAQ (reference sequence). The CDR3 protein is CASQLRGQETQYF. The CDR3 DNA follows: TGCGCCAGCCAACTTCGGGGGCAAGAGACCCAGTACTTC.